This T cell receptor (beta chain) comes out of a study of T cell responses to AZD1222 COVID-19 vaccine. The CDR3 runs to 16 residues. In germline, CDR1 is SSHAT, CDR2 FNYEAQ (reference sequence). Data came from immunoSEQ multiplex PCR; TCRdb stores just in-frame clones and leaves some out. The table includes approximately 150,000 clones, around 93% detected once. Study-level points and caveats: Reportedly, nearly half the spike-specific TCRs target unmutated variant regions. Spike was spanned by vaccine-associated CD4 TCRs, with dominance at 160-218 and 743-854. Donors were largely white British and mainly female; clonal diversity was possibly underestimated. Only after the peak T cell response were repertoires sampled.

In regard to this clone: The antigen remains unidentified. The junction departs from germline at one end; a sequencing error may be responsible.

The receptor was isolated from an adult who received the AZD1222 COVID-19 vaccine. V is TRBV7-7 and J is TRBJ2-1; 13 bases agree with TRBD2. The material was peripheral blood, obtained 28 days after the second AZD1222 dose. The CDR3 is CASSARTSGSKNEQFF. The CDR3 region has the DNA TGTGCTAGCAGCGCCCGGACTAGCGGGAGCAAAAATGAGCAGTTCTTC.